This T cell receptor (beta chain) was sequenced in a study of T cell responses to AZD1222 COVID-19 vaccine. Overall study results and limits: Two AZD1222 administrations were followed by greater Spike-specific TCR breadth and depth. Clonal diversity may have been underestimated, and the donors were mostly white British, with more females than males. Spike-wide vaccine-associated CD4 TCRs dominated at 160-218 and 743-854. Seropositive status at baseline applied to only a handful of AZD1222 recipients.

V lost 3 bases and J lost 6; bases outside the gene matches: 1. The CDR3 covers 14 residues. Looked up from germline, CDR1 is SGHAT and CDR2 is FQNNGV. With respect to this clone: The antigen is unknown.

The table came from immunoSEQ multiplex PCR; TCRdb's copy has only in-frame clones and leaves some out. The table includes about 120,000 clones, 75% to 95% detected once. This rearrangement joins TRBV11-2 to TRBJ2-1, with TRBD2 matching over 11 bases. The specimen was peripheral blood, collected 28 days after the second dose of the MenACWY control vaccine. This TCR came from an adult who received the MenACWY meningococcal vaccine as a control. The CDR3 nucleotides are TGTGCCAGCAGCTTTAGCGGGAGGGGCAATGAGCAGTTCTTC. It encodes CASSFSGRGNEQFF.